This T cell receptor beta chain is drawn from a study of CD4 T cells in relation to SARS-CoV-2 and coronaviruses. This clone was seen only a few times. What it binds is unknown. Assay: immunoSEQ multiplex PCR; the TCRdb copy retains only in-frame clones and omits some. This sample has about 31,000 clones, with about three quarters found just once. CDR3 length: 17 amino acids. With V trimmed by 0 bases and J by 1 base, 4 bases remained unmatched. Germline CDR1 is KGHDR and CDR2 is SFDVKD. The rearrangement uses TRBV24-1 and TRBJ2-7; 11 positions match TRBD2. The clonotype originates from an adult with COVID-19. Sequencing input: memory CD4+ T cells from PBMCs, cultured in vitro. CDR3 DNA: TGTGCCACCAGTGATTTGCTCGGACTAGCGGGTTCCTACGAGCAGTACTTC. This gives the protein CATSDLLGLAGSYEQYF.